These 3 T cell receptor beta chains originate from one sample sequenced in a study of CD8 T cells in ankylosing spondylitis (dated by TCRdb to 2016 to 2017). Study-level results and caveats: Blood from ankylosing spondylitis patients appeared to be characterized by a TCR beta motif composed of under 10 highly homologous amino acid variants.

The library was prepared using 5' RACE. Sequencing took place on an Illumina HiSeq 2500. TCRdb reprocessing: public reads trimmed at Q25 with fastp, clones called with MiXCR, in-frame beta chains kept. Records with the same CDR3 protein are collapsed into one entry carrying the most frequent genes and DNA. Counted in this sample were some 840,000 distinct CDR3 sequences; about an eighth of them appeared once. The ten top clones hold 0.51% of the sample. No antigen is known for these receptors. Sequenced input: blood, either unsorted or a sorted T cell fraction (not recorded which). Receptors were obtained from a male donor with ankylosing spondylitis.

This clonotype was observed at least ten times. The chain couples TRBV20-1 to TRBJ2-1; the match to TRBD2 covers 12 bases. This CDR3 contains 16 residues. The V gene end was trimmed by 0 bases and the J gene end by 8 bases; junction bases not matched to a gene: 8. The germline gives CDR1 DFQATT, CDR2 SNEGSKA (reference sequence). CDR3 nucleotides: TGCAGTGCTAGAGATCCTAGCGGGAGGGCCAACGATGAGCAGTTCTTC. Its protein product is CSARDPSGRANDEQFF.

The J gene is TRBJ2-2, the V gene TRBV7-6; TRBD1 or TRBD2 may be the D gene (5 bases each). V was clipped by 2 bases and J by 3 bases, with 13 bases between them. The CDR3 is made up of 16 amino acids. The V gene's germline CDR1 is SGHVS and CDR2 FNYEAQ. The CDR3 is CASSLRDREYTGELFF. The CDR3 region has the DNA TGTGCCAGCAGCTTACGGGACCGAGAATACACCGGGGAGCTGTTTTTT.

This clonotype appeared many times. The chain has TRBV20-1 and TRBJ2-1; D unresolved. The CDR3 runs 11 residues. V was pared by 2 bases and J by 9 bases, with 8 bases between. The V gene's germline CDR1 is DFQATT and CDR2 SNEGSKA (reference sequence). The CDR3 DNA reads TGCAGTGCTAGACGGGTTGCTGAGCAGTTCTTC. Encoded protein: CSARRVAEQFF.